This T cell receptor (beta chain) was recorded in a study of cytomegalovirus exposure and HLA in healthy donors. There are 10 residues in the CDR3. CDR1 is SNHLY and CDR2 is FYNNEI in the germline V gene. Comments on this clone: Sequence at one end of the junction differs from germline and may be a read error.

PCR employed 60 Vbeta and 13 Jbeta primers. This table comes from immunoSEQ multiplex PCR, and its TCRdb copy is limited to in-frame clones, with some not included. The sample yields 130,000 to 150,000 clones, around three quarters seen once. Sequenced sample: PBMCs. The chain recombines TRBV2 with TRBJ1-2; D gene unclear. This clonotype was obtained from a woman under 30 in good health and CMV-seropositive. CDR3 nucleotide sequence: TGTGCCAGCAGCCGGGAAGCCGAAGCCTTC. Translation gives CASSREAEAF.